This T cell receptor beta chain was recovered during a study of identifying expanded T cells in peripheral blood. TCRdb's copy holds only in-frame clones and misses some; the assay was immunoSEQ multiplex PCR. The table includes 55,000 to 80,000 clones, approximately 80% detected once. General observations from the study: Approximately two-week clone count variance significantly increased as total template count grew.

This clone was counted a single time. What it binds is not known. During the collection period, no donor immune events like infections were recorded. The CDR3 loop spans 15 amino acids. Germline CDR1 is SGHVS and CDR2 is FQNEAQ. V dropped 3 bases and J dropped 5; count of bases not matched to a gene: 9. The rearrangement uses TRBV7-8 and TRBJ2-5; 7 bases are shared with TRBD2. The TCR was taken from a person between 18 and 75 years old in good health. Source material: blood. CDR3 sequence (DNA): TGTGCCAGCAGCTTTACCAGACTAGCTTACGAGACCCAGTACTTC. Its translation: CASSFTRLAYETQYF.